Sequencing of this T cell receptor (beta chain) was carried out in a study of cytomegalovirus exposure and HLA in healthy donors. The study ran its PCR with 60 Vbeta and 13 Jbeta primers. The data were produced by immunoSEQ multiplex PCR, yet TCRdb's version contains in-frame clones alone and is incomplete. This table has under 170,000 clones, 79% appearing once. With V trimmed by 8 bases and J by 6 bases, 8 bases remained unmatched. The germline gives CDR1 MNHNS, CDR2 SASEGT. The CDR3 contains 13 residues. This receptor was taken from a man aged 50 or older in good health and CMV-seropositive. Sample: PBMCs. This rearrangement joins TRBV6-1 to TRBJ2-7; TRBD1 matches 9 bases. The CDR3 DNA sequence: TGTGCCAGCGGAAGGGACAGGGAATCCGAGCAGTACTTC. It yields the protein CASGRDRESEQYF.